This T cell receptor (beta chain) is drawn from a study of blood T cell repertoires in COVID-19. About the study: T cells, B-cell-depleted T cells, or PBMCs supplied cDNA or gDNA.

The CDR3 is made up of 14 amino acids. Trimming removed 3 bases from V and 5 bases from J, with 13 bases in between. CDR1 and CDR2 from the germline V gene are KGHSH and LQKENI. Authors' data handling: Reference gene primers were amplified, and this amplification served to estimate nucleated cell counts. The repertoire was sequenced with immunoSEQ multiplex PCR; TCRdb's copy has only in-frame clones and lacks some. The V and J calls and clone size come from that table; D and trimming were worked out from the DNA. Here the sample spans roughly 63,000 clones, more than 80% being singletons. The sequenced sample was peripheral blood. The sequence was obtained from a man aged 50 to 59 with acute or convalescent COVID-19. This chain joins TRBV18 and TRBJ2-5; no firm D call. The CDR3 bases are TGTGCCAGCTCACCGGGCGCCGAACGGGAGACCCAGTACTTC. This sequence encodes CASSPGAERETQYF.